This TCR beta chain originates from a study of blood T cell repertoires in COVID-19. As for the study in general: The samples span acute and convalescent COVID-19 from the United States, Italy and Spain. Sources were T cells, B-cell-depleted T cells, or PBMCs; the material itself was cDNA or gDNA.

Participant-given clinical history determined each cohort assignment. V shed 2 bases and J shed 9 bases, with 8 bases lying between them. CDR1 is MNHEY, CDR2 SVGEGT, per germline. This CDR3 spans 12 amino acids. Per the original data handling: By means of reference gene primer amplification, nucleated cell counts were estimated. The protocol was immunoSEQ multiplex PCR, while the TCRdb copy is restricted to in-frame clones and leaves out a portion. The DNA was the basis for D and trimming; V, J and clone size are from that table. In the table there are about 200,000 clones, approximately 80% of which are singletons.

The sample comprised PBMCs or T cells enriched from blood (not recorded which). The source is a woman aged 40 to 50 with acute COVID-19. The rearrangement joins TRBV6-2 or TRBV6-3 to TRBJ1-5; D gene ambiguous. CDR3 nucleotide sequence: TGTGCCAGCAGTTACCCAGAGGGGCCCCAGCATTTT. Protein sequence: CASSYPEGPQHF.